The next 20 T cell receptor beta chains were all read from a single sample in a study of response to subunit inactivated influenza vaccine. A single record per CDR3 protein comes from TCRdb applying MiXCR to the RT-PCR reads. The data contain roughly 790,000 distinct CDR3 sequences, approximately 21% of them singletons. The specimen comprised PBMCs from blood, sampled 5 days after vaccination. These TCRs come from a man aged 45-65 years who received an inactivated influenza vaccine.

This chain joins TRBV24-1 and TRBJ2-1; 8 bases agree with TRBD1. This CDR3 has 15 amino acids. With V trimmed by 2 bases and J by 7 bases, 6 bases remained unmatched. Germline assignment: CDR1 KGHDR and CDR2 SFDVKD. In DNA, the CDR3 is TGTGCCACCAGTGATTCCGACAGGGGAGGTAATGAGCAGTTCTTC. It translates to CATSDSDRGGNEQFF.

The chain combines TRBV28 with TRBJ2-7; 8 nucleotides match TRBD2. Trimming cost V 10 bases and J 4 bases; bases outside gene matches: 3. The CDR3 spans 11 residues. Germline values: CDR1 MDHEN, CDR2 SYDVKM. This chain's CDR3 is CATGTSYEQYF. CDR3 in DNA: TGTGCCACCGGGACTAGTTACGAGCAGTACTTC.

This clonotype was detected only a few times. The chain links TRBV4-3 to TRBJ2-2; D uncertain. The CDR3 spans 15 residues. V lost 1 base to trimming and J lost 2 bases, with 8 bases between them. CDR1 is LGHNA, CDR2 YSLEER, per germline. The CDR3 protein is CASSQVHTNTGELFF. The CDR3 region has the DNA TGCGCCAGCAGCCAAGTCCACACCAACACCGGGGAGCTGTTTTTT.

The V gene is TRBV18, the J gene TRBJ2-7; D is ambiguous. The CDR3 has 13 amino acids. Germline CDR1 is KGHSH and CDR2 is LQKENI. V was pared by 6 bases and J by 1 base, with 10 bases between. The CDR3 protein is CASSVSRSYEQYF. CDR3 DNA: TGTGCCAGCTCGGTTAGCAGATCCTACGAGCAGTACTTC.

This clonotype was seen at least ten times. V usage is TRBV6-2 or TRBV6-3 and J usage is TRBJ1-1, with a weak D call TRBD1 (6 bases). The V and J ends lost 0 bases and 3 bases respectively, with 14 bases between them. The CDR3 totals 16 residues. The germline V gene encodes CDR1 MNHEY and CDR2 SVGEGT. Written as DNA, the CDR3 is TGTGCCAGCAGTTACTCGACTTGGGGGCGAGACACTGAAGCTTTCTTT. It is translated as CASSYSTWGRDTEAFF.

V gene TRBV7-2 combines with J gene TRBJ2-7; 7 positions match TRBD1. The CDR3 extends over 15 amino acids. J gave up 3 bases and V 5 bases, and 10 bases lay outside the gene matches. Germline loops: CDR1 SGHTA, CDR2 FQGNSA. The CDR3 reads CASSMTGLHFYEQYF. CDR3 bases: TGTGCCAGCAGCATGACAGGGCTCCACTTCTACGAGCAGTACTTC.

This clonotype was detected only once. The rearrangement joins TRBV20-1 to TRBJ1-5; TRBD1 aligns across 8 bases. The V segment lost 4 bases and the J segment 3 bases; nucleotides outside the gene matches: 8. CDR3 length equals 15 residues. Germline V gives CDR1 DFQATT, CDR2 SNEGSKA (reference sequence). CDR3 nucleotide sequence: TGCAGTGCTACCATCAGGGGGCAAGCCAATCAGCCCCAGCATTTT. This sequence encodes CSATIRGQANQPQHF.

The rearrangement joins TRBV7-9 to TRBJ2-5; D is possibly TRBD1 (6 bases). This CDR3 has 15 residues. Trimming took off 2 bases at V and 5 bases at J, with 15 bases between the two ends. Germline assignment: CDR1 SEHNR and CDR2 FQNEAQ (reference sequence). As DNA, the CDR3 is TGTGCCAGCAGCTTAAGAGGGGGACGACCGGAGACCCAGTACTTC. It translates to CASSLRGGRPETQYF.

The V gene is TRBV7-9, the J gene TRBJ2-3, with D perhaps TRBD1 or TRBD2 (6 bases each). Trimming removed 0 bases from V and 8 bases from J, with 21 bases in between. The germline V gene has CDR1 SEHNR and CDR2 FQNEAQ (reference sequence). The CDR3 has 17 residues. CDR3 region: CASSLAGGVALGGTQYF. In DNA form, the CDR3 reads TGTGCCAGCAGCTTAGCCGGGGGCGTCGCCCTCGGTGGTACGCAGTATTTT. Variable domain in full (rest from reference TRBV7-9 and TRBJ2-3): DTGVSQNPRHKITKRGQNVTFRCDPISEHNRLYWYRQTLGQGPEFLTYFQNEAQLEKSRLLSDRFSAERPKGSFSTLEIQRTEQGDSAMYLCASSLAGGVALGGTQYFGPGTRLTVL.

In regard to this clonotype: Given a much more abundant clone one base away, this may be a read error. The V call is TRBV29-1, the J call TRBJ2-1, with TRBD1 matching over 8 bases. CDR1 and CDR2 (germline): SQVTM, ANQGSEA. The CDR3 extends over 17 amino acids. J lost 2 bases, V lost 5 bases, and 14 bases had no gene match. The CDR3 nucleotides are TGCAGCGTTCACAACTTTATTCTCAGGGGGCCCTACAATGAGCAGTTCTTC. Its protein is CSVHNFILRGPYNEQFF.

This clonotype was seen a few times. The genes are TRBV5-6 and TRBJ2-5; D remains unclear. The germline gives CDR1 SGHDT, CDR2 YYEEEE. The CDR3 sequence is 11 residues long. V lost 2 bases and J lost 7, with 6 bases in between. CDR3 nucleotide sequence: TGTGCCAGCAGCTTAGGGTCGACCCAGTACTTC. Residues: CASSLGSTQYF.

This clonotype was seen more than once but under ten times. This chain connects TRBV27 to TRBJ2-3; perhaps TRBD1 as D (6 bases). In germline, CDR1 is MNHEY, CDR2 SMNVEV (reference sequence). Trimming took 5 bases from V and 3 from J, leaving 18 bases between them. This CDR3 contains 16 residues. DNA of the CDR3: TGTGCCAGCAGTCCGGGACACGGAAAAGGAACAGATACGCAGTATTTT. Its protein is CASSPGHGKGTDTQYF.

At least ten counts were recorded for this clonotype. The chain joins TRBV5-1 to TRBJ2-3; perhaps D is TRBD1 or TRBD2 (5 bases each). Trimming shortened V by 2 bases and J by 0 bases, and 13 bases separated the two germline ends. The germline CDR1 and CDR2 sequences are SGHRS and YFSETQ. The CDR3 totals 16 residues. Here the CDR3 reads CASSLADRGSTDTQYF. The CDR3 DNA reads as TGCGCCAGCAGCTTAGCCGACAGAGGGAGCACAGATACGCAGTATTTT. Full variable domain (rest looked up from reference TRBV5-1 and TRBJ2-3): KAGVTQTPRYLIKTRGQQVTLSCSPISGHRSVSWYQQTPGQGLQFLFEYFSETQRNKGNFPGRFSGRQFSNSRSEMNVSTLELGDSALYLCASSLADRGSTDTQYFGPGTRLTVL.

This clonotype was recorded many times. The chain combines TRBV12-3 or TRBV12-4 with TRBJ1-1; possibly TRBD1 for D (6 bases). V was clipped by 4 bases and J by 2 bases, with 11 bases between them. CDR3 length: 14 amino acids. CDR3 in DNA: TGTGCCAGCAGTTCCTGGACAGTTAACACTGAAGCTTTCTTT. It yields the protein CASSSWTVNTEAFF.

This clonotype has a handful of counts. The chain couples TRBV5-5 to TRBJ2-4, with 9 bases identical to TRBD2. After removal of 1 base from V and 7 bases from J, the junction contained 6 bases not matched to a gene. The CDR3 extends over 15 amino acids. In germline, CDR1 is SGHKS, CDR2 YYEKEE (reference sequence). This chain's CDR3 is CASSLFAGGENIQYF. The CDR3 region has the DNA TGTGCCAGCAGCTTGTTTGCGGGAGGGGAGAACATTCAGTACTTC.

This clonotype was recorded at least ten times. The chain links TRBV7-2 to TRBJ2-3; no firm D call. Trimming removed 5 bases at V and 0 bases at J, with 9 bases between. This CDR3 has 14 amino acids. The germline V gene encodes CDR1 SGHTA and CDR2 FQGNSA. Here the CDR3 DNA reads TGTGCCAGCAGCCGGACGTCTAGCACAGATACGCAGTATTTT. Translating it yields CASSRTSSTDTQYF.

The chain is built from TRBV20-1 and TRBJ2-7; the D gene is possibly TRBD1 (6 bases). Germline assignment: CDR1 DFQATT and CDR2 SNEGSKA (reference sequence). The CDR3 length is 12 residues. Trimming shortened V by 6 bases and J by 3 bases, and 12 bases separated the two germline ends. This CDR3 is CSAQGFRYEQYF. The CDR3 DNA follows: TGCAGTGCCCAGGGGTTTCGCTACGAGCAGTACTTC.

This clonotype was picked up a small number of times. J is TRBJ2-5 and V is TRBV2; possible D gene TRBD1, 5 bases. Between the trimmed V and J ends, which lost 4 bases and 2 bases, there was a span of 8 bases. Per germline, CDR1 SNHLY and CDR2 FYNNEI. This CDR3 has 13 amino acids. Here the CDR3 reads CASSVRAQETQYF. As DNA, the CDR3 is TGTGCCAGCAGTGTCAGGGCACAAGAGACCCAGTACTTC.

The chain uses TRBV5-1 and TRBJ2-5; D gene unclear. The CDR3 contains 15 residues. V shed 0 bases and J shed 1 base, with 10 bases lying between them. Germline values: CDR1 SGHRS, CDR2 YFSETQ. The CDR3 DNA follows: TGCGCCAGCAGCTTGGTTGCAGATACCCAAGAGACCCAGTACTTC. It translates to CASSLVADTQETQYF. The full variable domain, completed using reference TRBV5-1 and TRBJ2-5, is KAGVTQTPRYLIKTRGQQVTLSCSPISGHRSVSWYQQTPGQGLQFLFEYFSETQRNKGNFPGRFSGRQFSNSRSEMNVSTLELGDSALYLCASSLVADTQETQYFGPGTRLLVL.

This clonotype turned up a few times. The J gene is TRBJ2-7, the V gene TRBV28; 7 nucleotides align to TRBD2. This CDR3 has 14 residues. Germline trimming cut 5 bases from V and 5 bases from J; bases unmatched to any gene: 9. In germline, CDR1 is MDHEN, CDR2 SYDVKM. The CDR3 sequence: CASSTPGGPHEQYF. CDR3 DNA sequence: TGTGCCAGCAGTACCCCGGGAGGCCCTCACGAGCAGTACTTC.